Listed below are T cell receptor beta chains from one sample, sequenced in a study of chronic HIV infection and antiretroviral therapy. Using its own MiXCR run on the 5' RACE reads, TCRdb lists one record per CDR3 protein. The profile covers about 48,000 distinct CDR3 sequences, with under 20% appearing a single time and 2.8% taken by the ten largest. The specimen was peripheral blood. These receptors came from an adult who had HIV and had not received antiretroviral therapy, or was an uninfected healthy control (not recorded which). Both conserved end residues are part of each CDR3. Fields, in order: D gene, V gene, CDR3 protein. A D gene is named only where the DNA matches it firmly.

>.|TRBV28
CASSSQPSGNTIYF
>TRBD2|TRBV14
CASSQVAGIGHDEQFF
>.|TRBV4-1
CASSHARPGNQPQHF
>.|TRBV29-1
CSVDEGGATGELFF
>TRBD1|TRBV24-1
CATSRPGGAPGELFF
>.|TRBV7-9
CASSLYRAGMNTEAFF
>TRBD1|TRBV20-1
CSARLTGATNQPQHF
>.|TRBV29-1
CSVEETAEKLFF
>.|TRBV5-6
CASSSLGNTIYF
>.|TRBV5-1
CASSLEGFMNTEAFF
>.|TRBV10-1
CASRRGTNTEAFF
>.|TRBV13
CASSSLVSGNTEAFF
>TRBD2|TRBV24-1
CATSGREYQETQYF
>TRBD2|TRBV9
CASSVGGLALTDTQYF
>.|TRBV5-1
CASSLDRGANTEAFF
>.|TRBV29-1
CSVAYGYTF
>TRBD2|TRBV28
CASSFLLAGEETQYF
>.|TRBV30
CAWRSGSGNQPQHF
>.|TRBV28
CASSASTVLSTDTQYF
>.|TRBV7-8
CASSSPGLASYNEQFF
>TRBD2|TRBV29-1
CSVDGTSGWQETQYF
>.|TRBV28
CASSPPWDSSIRAFF
>.|TRBV5-1
CASSFTSAGLNYGYTF
>.|TRBV12-3/TRBV12-4
CASSPFRGNTEAFF
>.|TRBV12-3/TRBV12-4
CASTHLGGYTF
>.|TRBV11-2
CASSLDWNIQYF
>.|TRBV4-2
CASSQDRRENNEQFF
>.|TRBV5-1
CASSVDTLQPQHF
>.|TRBV5-1
CASRTDRDTQYF
>.|TRBV29-1
CSVHSDGGSYEQYF
>.|TRBV5-1
CASSTGTIFTDTQYF
>.|TRBV29-1
CSVTASYEQYF
>TRBD2|TRBV20-1
CSARDRAGEWVETQYF
>TRBD1|TRBV27
CASSWGQGGTSPLHF
>.|TRBV6-2/TRBV6-3
CASSYSGAKNIQYF
>.|TRBV12-3/TRBV12-4
CASSRDVSNQPQHF
>.|TRBV4-1
CASSQVGRNNEQFF
>.|TRBV5-1
CASSLNGQSYGYTF
>.|TRBV5-1
CASRGSSTDTQYF
>.|TRBV5-6
CASSLVSRAGYTF
>.|TRBV25-1
CASSERTVSSYEQYF
>TRBD1|TRBV28
CASSLEGTGGNTIYF
>.|TRBV28
CASSSPLTVNRHF
>.|TRBV27
CASSLPGAGELFF
>.|TRBV6-2/TRBV6-3
CASSPPGGGAFF
>TRBD2|TRBV28
CASRESGGRGDTQYF
>.|TRBV11-2
CASSSGLIETQYF
>TRBD2|TRBV7-9
CASSGTGGSGANVLTF
>.|TRBV29-1
CSVETRGGVFEQYF
>.|TRBV7-9
CASSLAGRENYGYTF
>TRBD2|TRBV29-1
CSVEASGRFNEQFF
>TRBD2|TRBV28
CASSSRGRGGETQYF